This passage covers 21 T cell receptor beta chains from one sample sequenced in a study of blood T cells in healthy people across ages. Primers used in a second PCR of about 7 to 12 cycles were a sample-barcoded 5' primer and a J-beta primer mix. TCRdb used MiXCR to reprocess the 5' RACE reads, holding one entry per CDR3 protein. The data show roughly 800,000 distinct CDR3 sequences, roughly 50% seen once. The sequenced material came from blood. All receptors come from a man aged 25 to 40 in good health.

The CDR3: CASSLSGSLNNEQFF. For the CDR3, the DNA is TGTGCCAGCAGCCTTAGCGGGAGTTTGAACAATGAGCAGTTCTTC. The J gene is TRBJ2-1, the V gene TRBV6-5; 9 bases match TRBD2. Germline loops: CDR1 MNHEY, CDR2 SVGAGI. J lost 5 bases, V lost 6 bases, and 8 bases had no gene match. This CDR3 has 15 residues.

V usage is TRBV7-6 and J usage is TRBJ2-1; D might be TRBD2 (5 bases). Germline values: CDR1 SGHVS, CDR2 FNYEAQ. The CDR3 covers 17 residues. V lost 5 bases, J lost 2 bases, and 19 bases lay in between. CDR3 in amino acids: CASSLSWHRGPYNEQFF. Written as DNA, the CDR3 is TGTGCCAGCAGCCTATCTTGGCACCGCGGGCCCTACAATGAGCAGTTCTTC.

This clonotype has only a few counts. The chain recombines TRBV27 with TRBJ2-3, with D unresolved. CDR3 length: 13 residues. The germline V gene encodes CDR1 MNHEY and CDR2 SMNVEV (reference sequence). The V and J ends lost 5 bases and 2 bases respectively, with 8 bases between them. CDR3 protein: CASSAKNTDTQYF. DNA of the CDR3: TGTGCCAGCAGTGCGAAGAACACAGATACGCAGTATTTT.

V and J are TRBV11-1 and TRBJ2-5; D perhaps matches TRBD1 (5 bases). With 8 bases removed from V and 1 base from J, the gap between germline ends came to 8 bases. The CDR3 sequence is 12 residues long. Germline CDR1 SGHAT, CDR2 FQDESV (reference sequence). The CDR3 DNA is TGTGCCAGCGCAGGGCCCCAAGAGACCCAGTACTTC. Translation: CASAGPQETQYF. The entire variable domain, with the rest obtained from reference TRBV11-1 and TRBJ2-5, is as follows: EAEVAQSPRYKITEKSQAVAFWCDPISGHATLYWYRQILGQGPELLVQFQDESVVDDSQLPKDRFSAERLKGVDSTLKIQPAELGDSAMYLCASAGPQETQYFGPGTRLLVL.

J is TRBJ2-3 and V is TRBV29-1, with TRBD2 as a possible D gene (5 bases). V was shortened by 7 bases and J by 0 bases, with 14 bases between the two germline ends. Germline lookup yields CDR1 SQVTM and CDR2 ANQGSEA. The CDR3 runs to 14 residues. The CDR3 sequence is CSATKDLSTDTQYF. Written as DNA, the CDR3 is TGCAGCGCCACGAAGGACTTGAGCACAGATACGCAGTATTTT.

The CDR3 sequence: CASSQAWREGETQYF. The CDR3 nucleotides are TGTGCCAGCAGCCAGGCCTGGCGGGAGGGAGAGACCCAGTACTTC. The chain links TRBV4-2 to TRBJ2-5; 9 nucleotides align to TRBD2. V gave up 3 bases and J gave up 4 bases; unmatched junction bases: 6. This CDR3 has 15 amino acids. Germline CDR1 and CDR2: LGHNA and YNFKEQ.

The chain links TRBV20-1 to TRBJ2-1; D may be TRBD2 (6 bases). This CDR3 region has 12 residues. Trimming shortened V by 2 bases and J by 6 bases, and 8 bases separated the two germline ends. CDR1 and CDR2 from the germline V gene are DFQATT and SNEGSKA (reference sequence). The CDR3 sequence is CSARMGGNEQFF. The CDR3 DNA is TGCAGTGCTAGAATGGGGGGCAATGAGCAGTTCTTC.

This clonotype was recorded once. The chain couples TRBV7-8 to TRBJ1-2, with D maybe TRBD1 (6 bases). CDR1 is SGHVS, CDR2 FQNEAQ, per germline. CDR3 length equals 15 residues. V dropped 0 bases and J dropped 3 bases, with 11 bases sitting between them. The CDR3 is CASSLAGGGYYGYTF. Written as DNA, the CDR3 is TGTGCCAGCAGCTTAGCGGGAGGGGGGTACTATGGCTACACCTTC.

The chain carries TRBV3-1 and TRBJ2-7, with no clear D. CDR1 is LGHDT and CDR2 is YNNKEL in the germline V gene (reference sequence). V was cut by 4 bases and J by 7 bases, with 20 bases left in between. CDR3 length: 15 amino acids. CDR3 sequence (DNA): TGTGCCAGCAGCCGTGACCTCTGGCCCTCTGGTGAGCAGTACTTC. It yields the protein CASSRDLWPSGEQYF.

This chain links TRBV2 with TRBJ2-5, with a tentative D call TRBD1 (5 bases). The tail of the sequence fits TRBJ2-7 better, so the J call may be wrong. Germline V gives CDR1 SNHLY, CDR2 FYNNEI. This CDR3 is 13 amino acids long. The CDR3 DNA follows: TGTGCCAGCACCGCGGACACGGTCTACGAGCAGTACTTC. Amino acid sequence: CASTADTVYEQYF.

The V gene is TRBV10-3, the J gene TRBJ2-1; unclear D gene. The CDR3 runs 13 residues. Trimming shortened V by 3 bases and J by 8 bases, and 11 bases separated the two germline ends. CDR1 ENHRY and CDR2 SYGVKD come from the germline V gene. The chain's CDR3 is CAISDSGRYEQFF. DNA for the CDR3: TGTGCCATCAGTGACTCAGGACGGTATGAGCAGTTCTTC.

CDR3 sequence reads: CSATDGDQPQHF. As DNA, the CDR3 is TGCAGTGCTACCGACGGCGATCAGCCCCAGCATTTT. J is TRBJ1-5 and V is TRBV20-1; D unresolved. This CDR3 has 12 residues. Germline CDR1 reads DFQATT; CDR2 reads SNEGSKA (reference sequence). Between the trimmed V and J ends, which lost 4 bases and 5 bases, there was a span of 9 bases.

The chain is built from TRBV4-2 and TRBJ2-1; TRBD2 agrees at 9 bases. The CDR3 spans 17 residues. Trimming removed 0 bases from V and 3 bases from J; junction bases left unmatched: 6. Looked up from germline, CDR1 is LGHNA and CDR2 is YNFKEQ. CDR3 sequence (DNA): TGTGCCAGCAGCCAAGATAGGCTAGCGGGGTACTACAATGAGCAGTTCTTC. Translation gives CASSQDRLAGYYNEQFF.

This clonotype came up many times. One junction end disagrees with the germline gene, perhaps due to a read error. This rearrangement joins TRBV5-1 to TRBJ2-5; TRBD1 agrees at 8 bases. The CDR3 loop spans 15 amino acids. CDR1 is SGHRS, CDR2 YFSETQ, per germline. The CDR3 loop is CASSLAGGEGETQYF. The DNA of the CDR3 is TGTGCCAGCAGCTTAGCAGGGGGCGAGGGAGAGACCCAGTACTTC.

This chain connects TRBV7-9 to TRBJ1-1; no firm D call. V dropped 1 base and J dropped 1 base, with 7 bases sitting between them. The CDR3 is made up of 14 amino acids. Looked up from germline, CDR1 is SEHNR and CDR2 is FQNEAQ (reference sequence). The CDR3 DNA sequence: TGTGCCAGCAGCTTAGTTTACAGGAACACTGAAGCTTTCTTT. Its protein product is CASSLVYRNTEAFF.

V usage is TRBV28 and J usage is TRBJ2-1, with 7 bases that match TRBD2. The CDR3 sequence is 15 residues long. The V gene end was trimmed by 8 bases and the J gene end by 4 bases; junction bases not matched to a gene: 11. The V gene's germline CDR1 is MDHEN and CDR2 SYDVKM. CDR3 loop: CASSPAGNAYNEQFF. CDR3 DNA sequence: TGTGCCAGCTCCCCAGCGGGAAACGCGTACAATGAGCAGTTCTTC.

Only a few counts were recorded for this clonotype. The rearrangement joins TRBV4-2 to TRBJ1-5, with D possibly matching TRBD1 (5 bases). The germline CDR1 and CDR2 sequences are LGHNA and YNFKEQ. Trimming took off 3 bases at V and 4 bases at J, with 10 bases between the two ends. This CDR3 comprises 14 residues. This chain's CDR3 is CASSQEQGNQPQHF. The CDR3 coding sequence is TGTGCCAGCAGCCAGGAGCAGGGTAATCAGCCCCAGCATTTT.

This clonotype was picked up one time. CDR3 amino acids: CATSALAGNPSGDTQYF. The CDR3, as DNA: TGTGCCACCAGCGCTCTAGCGGGGAACCCCTCAGGAGATACGCAGTATTTT. The chain uses TRBV24-1 and TRBJ2-3; 9 positions agree with TRBD2. Germline V gives CDR1 KGHDR, CDR2 SFDVKD. Trimming cost V 7 bases and J 5 bases; bases outside gene matches: 15. The CDR3 runs to 17 residues.

The chain couples TRBV13 to TRBJ2-5; TRBD2 agrees at 8 bases. The CDR3 has 15 amino acids. CDR1 and CDR2 from the germline V gene are PRHDT and FYEKMQ (reference sequence). V lost 5 bases and J lost 5; bases outside the gene matches: 10. The CDR3 region is CASSPTGGVMETQYF. The CDR3 nucleotides are TGTGCCAGCAGCCCCACGGGGGGGGTAATGGAGACCCAGTACTTC. The full variable domain, its missing parts supplied by reference TRBV13 and TRBJ2-5, is AAGVIQSPRHLIKEKRETATLKCYPIPRHDTVYWYQQGPGQDPQFLISFYEKMQSDKGSIPDRFSAQQFSDYHSELNMSSLELGDSALYFCASSPTGGVMETQYFGPGTRLLVL.

The genes are TRBV20-1 and TRBJ2-3; D is unresolved. The CDR3 is 13 amino acids. V was shortened by 0 bases and J by 2 bases, with 6 bases between the two germline ends. Germline CDR1 and CDR2: DFQATT and SNEGSKA (reference sequence). The CDR3 reads CSARDPVTDTQYF. The CDR3 coding sequence is TGCAGTGCTAGAGATCCAGTCACAGATACGCAGTATTTT.

The table lists this clonotype with a few counts. V is TRBV10-2 and J is TRBJ2-7, with 13 bases matching TRBD2. Germline assignment: CDR1 WSHSY and CDR2 SAAADI. This CDR3 is 16 amino acids long. V was pared by 6 bases and J by 3 bases, with 8 bases of the junction left unmatched. DNA of the CDR3: TGCGCCAGCAGGCATCCGGGACTAGCGGGAAGCTACGAGCAGTACTTC. Its translation is CASRHPGLAGSYEQYF.